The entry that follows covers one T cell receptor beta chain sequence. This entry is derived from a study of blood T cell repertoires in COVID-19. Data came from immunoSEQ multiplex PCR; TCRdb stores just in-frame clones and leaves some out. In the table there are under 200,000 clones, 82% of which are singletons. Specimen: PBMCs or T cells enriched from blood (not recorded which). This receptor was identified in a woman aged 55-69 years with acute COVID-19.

The CDR3 DNA reads as TGTGCCAGTAGTAAGCAGGGTGGTGGCTACACCTTC. Amino acids: CASSKQGGGYTF. The V and J genes are TRBV19 and TRBJ1-2, with D possibly being TRBD1 (5 bases). The CDR3 is made up of 12 amino acids. Germline CDR1 reads LNHDA; CDR2 reads SQIVND (reference sequence). V dropped 4 bases and J dropped 7 bases, with 10 bases sitting between them.